One T cell receptor beta chain is described in this entry. Its antigen remains unknown. Germline V gene lookup returns CDR1 SGDLS and CDR2 YYNGEE. This CDR3 is 15 amino acids long. Trimming cost V 3 bases and J 7 bases; bases outside gene matches: 9. Repertoires were generated with immunoSEQ multiplex PCR, while TCRdb's copy carries only in-frame clones and drops some. The sample includes tens of thousands of clones, about 93% of them seen just once. This sample is part of a study of OX40 agonist ivuxolimab in advanced cancers. Study information: The study treated patients with ivuxolimab, an agonistic anti-OX40 (CD134) antibody.

Study-wide results and caveats: Low normalized T-cell clonal expansion also characterized some of the nonresponders.

This specimen consisted of CD4+ or CD8+ T cells sorted from blood, obtained in a trial of the OX40 agonist ivuxolimab. The TCR sequence derives from an adult with an advanced solid tumor such as melanoma, head and neck, liver or kidney cancer. This chain uses TRBV9 with TRBJ2-2, with TRBD1 identical over 7 bases. The CDR3 DNA reads TGTGCCAGCAGCGAACTTGGACAGGCGGACGGGGAGCTGTTTTTT. The encoded protein is CASSELGQADGELFF. Full variable domain (rest looked up from reference TRBV9 and TRBJ2-2): DSGVTQTPKHLITATGQRVTLRCSPRSGDLSVYWYQQSLDQGLQFLIQYYNGEERAKGNILERFSAQQFPDLHSELNLSSLELGDSALYFCASSELGQADGELFFGEGSRLTVL.